A single sample is the source of the 18 T cell receptor beta chains below, sequenced in a study of early T cells in non-severe SARS-CoV-2 infection. TCRdb redid the calling of the 5' RACE reads with MiXCR, one entry per CDR3 protein. This sample carries about 80,000 distinct CDR3 sequences, 5.5% to 7.5% of them seen once, and the ten largest clones take under 10%. The specimen sequenced was whole blood. These receptors all stem from an adult who was a healthcare worker with PCR-confirmed SARS-CoV-2 infection or an uninfected control (not recorded which).

The chain carries TRBV12-3 or TRBV12-4 and TRBJ2-5; D uncertain. The CDR3 runs to 15 residues. V was clipped by 1 base and J by 2 bases, with 11 bases between them. The CDR3 DNA reads TGTGCCAGCAGTTTAGGGCCAGGCCCTCAAGAGACCCAGTACTTC. The encoded protein is CASSLGPGPQETQYF.

This rearrangement joins TRBV6-6 to TRBJ1-5; TRBD1 agrees at 7 bases. This CDR3 comprises 14 residues. J lost 4 bases, V lost 7 bases, and 7 bases had no gene match. The germline V gene has CDR1 MNHNY and CDR2 SVGAGI (reference sequence). The CDR3 region has the DNA TGTGCCAGCAACGGACAGGCGACTAATCAGCCCCAGCATTTT. Residues: CASNGQATNQPQHF.

With regard to this clonotype: It may be a read error: a sequence one base away is much more abundant. The chain combines TRBV7-9 with TRBJ1-2; D may be TRBD1 (5 bases). Trimming stripped 5 bases from V and 4 bases from J, with 11 bases between. Germline V gene sequence: CDR1 SEHNR, CDR2 FQNEAQ (reference sequence). The CDR3 is made up of 13 amino acids. CDR3 residues: CASSRDSVYGYTF. CDR3 nucleotide sequence: TGTGCCAGCAGCCGAGACAGCGTCTATGGCTACACCTTC.

J is TRBJ2-1 and V is TRBV6-5; a weak D match, TRBD1 (6 bases). V was pared by 0 bases and J by 0 bases, with 6 bases between. The CDR3 is 15 residues long. Germline CDR1 MNHEY, CDR2 SVGAGI. The CDR3 spells CASSYSDSSYNEQFF. DNA for the CDR3: TGTGCCAGCAGTTACTCGGACAGCTCCTACAATGAGCAGTTCTTC.

This clonotype was counted a few times. The chain recombines TRBV7-2 with TRBJ2-3; no definite D call. The ends were cut back, 1 base at V and 0 bases at J, with 11 bases in the middle. The CDR3 covers 16 residues. The germline gives CDR1 SGHTA, CDR2 FQGNSA. CDR3 in amino acids: CASSLGVGLSTDTQYF. The DNA for the CDR3 is TGTGCCAGCAGCTTAGGTGTGGGTCTTAGCACAGATACGCAGTATTTT.

This clonotype has ten or more counts. The V gene is TRBV2, the J gene TRBJ2-7; D possibly uses TRBD1 or TRBD2 (5 bases each). The V gene's germline CDR1 is SNHLY and CDR2 FYNNEI. Trimming cost V 3 bases and J 7 bases, with 13 bases left between them. The CDR3 consists of 13 residues. The CDR3 nucleotides read TGTGCCAGCAGTGATGGGGGACGCGATGAGCAGTACTTC. This translates into CASSDGGRDEQYF.

This rearrangement joins TRBV20-1 to TRBJ2-3; D is uncertain. The CDR3 runs to 11 residues. The germline V gene has CDR1 DFQATT and CDR2 SNEGSKA (reference sequence). The CDR3 nucleotides read TGCAGCTCACCTCTAGGCGATACGCAGTATTTT. This translates into CSSPLGDTQYF.

This clonotype appeared many times. The rearrangement links TRBV20-1 to TRBJ2-7; D remains unclear. The germline CDR1 and CDR2 sequences are DFQATT and SNEGSKA (reference sequence). The CDR3 extends over 14 amino acids. The V gene lost 6 bases and the J gene lost 3 bases, with 18 bases spanning the gap. Here the CDR3 reads CSAEKTSGFYEQYF. In DNA form, the CDR3 reads TGCAGTGCCGAAAAAACGTCAGGTTTCTACGAGCAGTACTTC.

This clonotype has just a few counts. The chain is built from TRBV7-9 and TRBJ2-3; D is perhaps TRBD2 (6 bases). The V gene's germline CDR1 is SEHNR and CDR2 FQNEAQ (reference sequence). The V and J ends lost 4 bases and 6 bases respectively, with 20 bases between them. The CDR3 has 16 residues. The CDR3 DNA follows: TGTGCCAGCAGCTCGACCAACCGTAGAGGAGGGGATACGCAGTATTTT. Amino acids: CASSSTNRRGGDTQYF.

The chain combines TRBV19 with TRBJ2-2; D perhaps matches TRBD2 (6 bases). The CDR3 consists of 16 residues. The germline V and J ends were trimmed by 3 bases and 2 bases, with 13 bases remaining between them. The germline V gene encodes CDR1 LNHDA and CDR2 SQIVND (reference sequence). The chain's CDR3 is CASSMREAINTGELFF. CDR3 bases: TGTGCCAGTAGTATGAGGGAGGCCATAAACACCGGGGAGCTGTTTTTT.

The chain uses TRBV20-1 and TRBJ2-3; 7 positions match TRBD1. This CDR3 region has 15 residues. Germline lookup yields CDR1 DFQATT and CDR2 SNEGSKA (reference sequence). With 6 bases clipped from V and 0 bases from J, the junction kept 9 bases outside the gene matches. The CDR3: CSATDRSTSTDTQYF. In nucleotides, the CDR3 is TGCAGTGCCACGGACAGGTCAACTAGCACAGATACGCAGTATTTT.

The chain has TRBV6-6 and TRBJ1-1; 7 bases agree with TRBD1. The germline CDR1 and CDR2 sequences are MNHNY and SVGAGI (reference sequence). Losses at the gene ends were 6 bases for V and 2 bases for J; bases not matched to a gene: 6. The CDR3 contains 14 residues. The CDR3 here is CASSRRTGNTEAFF. The CDR3, as DNA: TGTGCCAGCAGCCGACGGACAGGAAACACTGAAGCTTTCTTT.

This clonotype was detected ten times or more. This sequence joins TRBV7-2 and TRBJ2-3, with 16 nucleotides matching TRBD2. Germline CDR1 is SGHTA and CDR2 is FQGNSA. V shed 3 bases and J 1 base; nucleotides not matched to a gene: 7. CDR3 size: 19 residues. CDR3 residues: CASSFLPGTSGGGTDTQYF. CDR3 coding DNA: TGTGCCAGCAGCTTTTTACCCGGGACTAGCGGGGGGGGCACAGATACGCAGTATTTT.

This clonotype turned up a few times. The J gene is TRBJ2-5, the V gene TRBV19; D is undetermined. The ends were cut back, 4 bases at V and 1 base at J, with 4 bases in the middle. The length of the CDR3 is 12 residues. The germline CDR1 and CDR2 sequences are LNHDA and SQIVND (reference sequence). The CDR3 coding sequence is TGTGCCAGTAGTAACCTCCAAGAGACCCAGTACTTC. This translates into CASSNLQETQYF.

This clonotype showed up many times. J is TRBJ2-1 and V is TRBV12-3 or TRBV12-4, with a weak D call TRBD2 (6 bases). V shed 2 bases and J shed 5 bases, with 13 bases lying between them. The CDR3 is 15 residues long. The CDR3 protein is CASSLWGVGDNEQFF. CDR3 coding DNA: TGTGCCAGCAGTTTATGGGGGGTTGGGGACAATGAGCAGTTCTTC.

This clonotype appeared many times. The chain joins TRBV28 to TRBJ2-5; possibly TRBD1 for D (6 bases). Germline-derived CDR1 and CDR2 are MDHEN and SYDVKM. The CDR3 runs to 15 residues. V was pared by 3 bases and J by 0 bases, with 11 bases between. Here the CDR3 DNA reads TGTGCCAGCAGTTTTGGGACAACGTACCAAGAGACCCAGTACTTC. This translates into CASSFGTTYQETQYF.

This clonotype was detected many times. The rearrangement uses TRBV15 and TRBJ2-7, with D uncertain. This CDR3 region has 14 residues. CDR1 and CDR2 from the germline V gene are LNHNV and YYDKDF (reference sequence). V was trimmed by 0 bases and J by 0 bases, leaving 6 bases between them. In DNA, the CDR3 is TGTGCCACCAGCAGAGATCCGGACTCCTACGAGCAGTACTTC. Residues: CATSRDPDSYEQYF.

The chain joins TRBV19 to TRBJ1-2; TRBD1 agrees at 9 bases. The V segment lost 10 bases and the J segment 5 bases; nucleotides outside the gene matches: 11. The CDR3 runs 14 residues. Germline values: CDR1 LNHDA, CDR2 SQIVND (reference sequence). CDR3 in DNA: TGTGCCACTAGAGCGACAGGGGGAGCGTATGGCTACACCTTC. This encodes CATRATGGAYGYTF.